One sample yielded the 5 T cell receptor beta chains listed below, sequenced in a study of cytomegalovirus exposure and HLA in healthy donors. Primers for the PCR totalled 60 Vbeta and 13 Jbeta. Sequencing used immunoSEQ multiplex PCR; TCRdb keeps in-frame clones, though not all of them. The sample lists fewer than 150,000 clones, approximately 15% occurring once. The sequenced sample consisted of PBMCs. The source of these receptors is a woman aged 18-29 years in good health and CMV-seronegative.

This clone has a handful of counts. CDR3 loop: CAWSVPVDRVREKLFF. In DNA, the CDR3 is TGTGCCTGGAGTGTACCCGTCGACAGGGTCAGGGAAAAACTGTTTTTT. The V gene is TRBV30, the J gene TRBJ1-4, with 7 bases matching TRBD1. CDR1 is GTSNPN, CDR2 SVGIG, per germline (reference sequence). The CDR3 contains 16 residues. The ends lost 0 bases at V and 8 bases at J; junction bases unmatched: 12.

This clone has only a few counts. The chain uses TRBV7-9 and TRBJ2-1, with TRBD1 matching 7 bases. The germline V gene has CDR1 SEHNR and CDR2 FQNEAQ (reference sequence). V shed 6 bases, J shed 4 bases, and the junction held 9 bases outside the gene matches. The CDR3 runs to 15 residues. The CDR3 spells CASRSGDSSYNEQFF. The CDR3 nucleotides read TGTGCCAGCAGATCCGGGGACAGTTCTTACAATGAGCAGTTCTTC.

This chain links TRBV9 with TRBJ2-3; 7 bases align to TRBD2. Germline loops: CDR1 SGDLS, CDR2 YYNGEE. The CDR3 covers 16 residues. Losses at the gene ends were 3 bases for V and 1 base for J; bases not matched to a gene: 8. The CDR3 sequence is CASSAPSSGGTDTQYF. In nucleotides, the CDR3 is TGTGCCAGCAGCGCACCCTCTAGCGGCGGCACAGATACGCAGTATTTT.

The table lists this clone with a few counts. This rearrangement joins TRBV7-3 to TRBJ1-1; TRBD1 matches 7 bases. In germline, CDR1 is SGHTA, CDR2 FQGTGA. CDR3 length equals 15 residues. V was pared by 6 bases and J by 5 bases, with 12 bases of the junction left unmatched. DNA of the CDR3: TGTGCCAGCAGGACAGGGTGGGGAGTTGAAACTGAAGCTTTCTTT. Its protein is CASRTGWGVETEAFF.

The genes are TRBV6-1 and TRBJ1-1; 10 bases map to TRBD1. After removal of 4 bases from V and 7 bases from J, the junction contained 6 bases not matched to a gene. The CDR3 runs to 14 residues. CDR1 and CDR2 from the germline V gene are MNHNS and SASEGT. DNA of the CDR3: TGTGCCAGCAGTGGAACGTGGGACAGGGGTGAAGCTTTCTTT. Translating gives CASSGTWDRGEAFF.